Sequencing of this TCR beta chain was carried out in a study of Ad26.COV2.S vaccination and SARS-CoV-2 variants. Clones were sequenced by immunoSEQ multiplex PCR, and TCRdb holds only the in-frame ones, with some missing. Seen here are some 390,000 clones, 88% observed once, and the top ten hold under 4%. As concerns this clone: The antigen remains undetermined.

The CDR3 is 15 amino acids. V lost 0 bases to trimming and J lost 1 base, with 10 bases between them. Germline V gene lookup returns CDR1 MNHEY and CDR2 SMNVEV (reference sequence). Sample treatment: roughly 18 received Ad26.COV2.S at low or high dose, single or two shots; several received placebo; per-sample allocation not given. The samples date from day 63 after the first vaccine or placebo injection. Whoever gave the sample was an adult aged 18-55 years in Boston. General study points: The analyses of TCR breadth and depth may have understated the size of total T cell responses. Non-spike TCR breadth was similar in vaccine and placebo recipients. In vaccinated individuals, spike-specific CD8+ and CD4+ T cell responses reportedly displayed substantial breadth.

The V call is TRBV27, the J call TRBJ2-7, with a weak D call TRBD1 (5 bases). Sequenced material: peripheral blood, taken in a trial of Ad26.COV2.S vaccine versus placebo. The receptor comes from a person aged 18-60 years who received the Ad26.COV2.S COVID-19 vaccine or a placebo. In DNA, the CDR3 is TGTGCCAGCAGTTTATCGGGGCGGAAATCCTACGAGCAGTACTTC. Protein product: CASSLSGRKSYEQYF.